This entry lists 8 T cell receptor beta chains sequenced from one sample in a study of T cells in Graves' hyperthyroidism and ophthalmopathy. RNA transcripts provided the source from which TCR beta CDR3 regions were amplified. In the first-round RT-PCR of the TCR CDR3, the HTBI primer set was used. TCRdb recomputed calls from the multiplex PCR reads with MiXCR, one row per CDR3 protein. The sample shows approximately 270,000 distinct CDR3 sequences, more than 14% of them seen only once. The sample was blood. These receptors were collected from a woman aged 40 to 49 with Graves' hyperthyroidism that later progressed to Graves' ophthalmopathy.

The chain uses TRBV12-3 or TRBV12-4 and TRBJ1-2; no definite D call. CDR3 size: 13 residues. Trimming pared 2 bases from V and 4 bases from J, leaving 8 bases between. The CDR3 DNA reads as TGTGCCAGCAGTTTATACCGTTTCTATGGCTACACCTTC. This encodes CASSLYRFYGYTF.

The chain uses TRBV6-1 and TRBJ1-5; D perhaps matches TRBD1 (5 bases). This CDR3 comprises 16 residues. Trimming left V 5 bases short and J 0 bases short, with 14 bases between. The germline V gene has CDR1 MNHNS and CDR2 SASEGT. The CDR3 coding sequence is TGTGCCAGCAGTAACACGGGACCATATAGCAATCAGCCCCAGCATTTT. Its translation: CASSNTGPYSNQPQHF.

In its sample, this clonotype was seen many times. J is TRBJ2-7 and V is TRBV28; D is unresolved. Trimming took 8 bases from V and 3 from J, leaving 14 bases between them. Germline V lookup: CDR1 MDHEN, CDR2 SYDVKM. The CDR3 has 13 residues. CDR3 sequence: CASGTPNLYEQYF. The CDR3 nucleotides are TGTGCCAGCGGTACACCCAACCTCTACGAGCAGTACTTC.

This clonotype occurred many times. The V call is TRBV7-9, the J call TRBJ2-1; 8 bases are shared with TRBD2. This CDR3 is built from 14 residues. After removal of 0 bases from V and 12 bases from J, the junction contained 7 bases not matched to a gene. In germline, CDR1 is SEHNR, CDR2 FQNEAQ (reference sequence). The CDR3 DNA reads TGTGCCAGCAGCTTAGCTAGCGGGGTTATGTGGCAGTTCTTC. It is translated as CASSLASGVMWQFF.

This clonotype was seen many times. The chain links TRBV27 to TRBJ1-6, with 7 nucleotides matching TRBD1. Germline-derived CDR1 and CDR2 are MNHEY and SMNVEV (reference sequence). The CDR3 loop spans 17 amino acids. After removal of 5 bases from V and 8 bases from J, the junction contained 15 bases not matched to a gene. This CDR3 is CASSLLRDSQADSPLHF. The CDR3 DNA reads TGTGCCAGCAGTCTCTTAAGGGACAGTCAAGCGGATTCACCCCTCCACTTT.

This clonotype was seen at least ten times. Here the CDR3 DNA reads TGTGCCAGCAGCTTGGAGCGGGACCAAGAGACCCAGTACTTC. It encodes CASSLERDQETQYF. The chain links TRBV7-9 to TRBJ2-5; D is perhaps TRBD2 (6 bases). Trimming pared 3 bases from V and 0 bases from J, leaving 8 bases between. The CDR3 length is 14 residues. Germline V CDR1 and CDR2: SEHNR, FQNEAQ (reference sequence).

This clonotype was counted at least ten times. This rearrangement joins TRBV28 to TRBJ2-3, with unresolved D. This CDR3 contains 15 residues. The ends were cut back, 3 bases at V and 4 bases at J, with 14 bases in the middle. The germline gives CDR1 MDHEN, CDR2 SYDVKM. This chain's CDR3 is CASSFGLPLADTQYF. CDR3 in DNA: TGTGCCAGCAGTTTTGGGTTACCTTTGGCAGATACGCAGTATTTT.

This clonotype has only one observation. A much more abundant neighbour one base away suggests this may be a read error. The chain is built from TRBV5-8 and TRBJ2-1, with 10 positions matching TRBD1. The J call may be wrong; the DNA end is better matched by TRBJ2-7. Germline V gene data show CDR1 as SGHTS and CDR2 as YDEGEE. The CDR3 consists of 16 residues. CDR3 residues: CASSPVRDRGGNEQYF. As DNA, the CDR3 is TGTGCCAGCAGCCCAGTCCGGGACAGGGGAGGGAATGAGCAGTACTTC.